The T cell receptor (beta chain) under discussion was sequenced for a study of T-cell reconstitution after alpha-beta-depleted transplantation in children. Study findings and constraints: About two months after transplant, alpha-beta T cells reportedly came from several hundred expanded graft clones. Surviving recipient T cells and intrathymic progenitors accounted for some patients' high TCRbeta diversity at day 60.

Construction of the TCRbeta library involved unique molecular identifiers. TCRdb redid the calling of the PCR reads with MiXCR, one entry per CDR3 protein. The table shows some 840,000 distinct CDR3 sequences, with 16% occurring only once. This clonotype was observed a handful of times. Its antigen is undetermined. V gave up 4 bases and J gave up 4 bases, with 11 bases separating them. The CDR3 is 13 residues long. Germline V gene data show CDR1 as LNHNV and CDR2 as YYDKDF (reference sequence). The chain joins TRBV15 to TRBJ2-7, with D tentatively TRBD2 (5 bases). The sequence was obtained from a male patient under 18 who had a stem cell transplant for acute lymphoblastic leukemia, so the T cells may come from the graft donor. The specimen comprised PBMCs, mostly from graft donor cells, sampled 360 days after TCRalphabeta/CD19-depleted stem cell transplant. In nucleotides, the CDR3 is TGTGCCACCAGCAAAGTCCCGGGATACGAGCAGTACTTC. Translation: CATSKVPGYEQYF.